A selection of T cell receptor beta chains follows, all from one sample in a study of sequential checkpoint blockade in melanoma. Assay used: immunoSEQ multiplex PCR; TCRdb lists only in-frame clones, some missing. The sample has under 20,000 clones; 56% are singletons. The specimen was CD8+ T cells sorted from blood (inferred from file names), collected from a patient given nivolumab and ipilimumab in sequence. Receptors originate from a human donor with melanoma. Both conserved end residues are part of each CDR3. D genes are given only for firm matches. A row's size may be missing; if present it is once, few, many or a size class.

V gene,J gene,D gene,clone size,CDR3 protein,CDR3 DNA
TRBV9,TRBJ2-5,.,.,CASSPNWGVETQYF,TGTGCCAGCAGCCCAAATTGGGGAGTAGAGACCCAGTACTTC
TRBV6-1,TRBJ1-2,.,.,CASSYGGAYGYTF,TGTGCCAGCAGTTATGGAGGCGCGTATGGCTACACCTTC
TRBV6-5,TRBJ2-7,.,.,CASSYSSGGDYEQYF,TGTGCCAGCAGTTACTCGAGCGGCGGGGACTACGAGCAGTACTTC
TRBV13,TRBJ1-1,TRBD1,.,CASSPTGDRNTEAFF,TGTGCCAGCAGCCCCACAGGGGATCGGAACACTGAAGCTTTCTTT
TRBV13,TRBJ2-3,.,.,CASSLLMTDTQYF,TGTGCCAGCAGCTTATTAATGACAGATACGCAGTATTTT
TRBV10-1,TRBJ2-1,TRBD1,once,CASSQSPGQLDNEQFF,TGCGCCAGCAGTCAATCCCCGGGACAGCTCGACAATGAGCAGTTCTTC
TRBV29-1,TRBJ2-1,TRBD1,.,CSGDGERQGTNEQFF,TGCAGCGGCGACGGGGAGCGACAGGGTACGAATGAGCAGTTCTTC
TRBV7-8,TRBJ2-1,TRBD2,.,CASSFWGGSKYNEQFF,TGTGCCAGCAGCTTCTGGGGCGGGAGTAAATACAATGAGCAGTTCTTC
TRBV4-1,TRBJ1-1,.,few,CASSQVAEERAFF,TGCGCCAGCAGCCAAGTGGCAGAGGAAAGGGCTTTCTTT
TRBV7-6,TRBJ2-1,.,.,CASSLFTGEYNEQFF,TGTGCCAGCAGCTTATTTACGGGGGAATACAATGAGCAGTTCTTC
TRBV7-9,TRBJ2-7,TRBD1,.,CASSSLGTGFEQYF,TGTGCCAGCAGCTCGCTCGGGACAGGGTTCGAGCAGTACTTC
TRBV27,TRBJ2-7,TRBD2,once,CASSLAGGYEQYF,TGTGCCAGCAGTTTAGCGGGAGGTTACGAGCAGTACTTC
TRBV5-5,TRBJ1-6,.,few,CASSLAGVRENNSPLHF,TGTGCCAGCAGCTTGGCAGGGGTCAGGGAGAATAATTCACCCCTCCACTTT
TRBV27,TRBJ1-1,.,few,CASSLWALTEAFF,TGTGCCAGCAGTTTGTGGGCGTTGACTGAAGCTTTCTTT
TRBV6-1,TRBJ2-7,TRBD1,.,CASRDRDSGYEQYF,TGTGCCAGCAGGGACCGGGACAGTGGGTACGAGCAGTACTTC
TRBV7-7,TRBJ1-3,.,.,CASSPGWGNTIYF,TGTGCCAGCAGCCCCGGTTGGGGAAACACCATATATTTT
TRBV4-1,TRBJ1-1,.,.,CASSQERGVTTEAFF,TGCGCCAGCAGCCAAGAACGGGGGGTGACCACTGAAGCTTTCTTT
TRBV11-1,TRBJ1-1,.,.,CASSSPTGYDTEAFF,TGTGCCAGCAGCTCCCCTACAGGGTACGACACTGAAGCTTTCTTT
TRBV5-6,TRBJ1-4,.,.,CASSLETGLSEKLFF,TGTGCCAGCAGCTTGGAGACAGGTCTATCCGAAAAACTGTTTTTT
TRBV9,TRBJ1-6,.,.,CASSAESSYNSPLHF,TGTGCCAGCAGCGCGGAGAGCTCCTATAATTCACCCCTCCACTTT
TRBV5-6,TRBJ1-2,.,.,CASSLMGGYTF,TGTGCCAGCAGCTTGATGGGCGGCTACACCTTC
TRBV2,TRBJ2-3,TRBD1,few,CASSWAGGFSDTQYF,TGTGCCAGCAGTTGGGCAGGGGGCTTTTCAGATACGCAGTATTTT
TRBV2,TRBJ2-7,.,.,CASSTNRNYEQYF,TGTGCCAGCAGCACAAACCGAAACTACGAGCAGTACTTC
TRBV6-6,TRBJ2-7,TRBD1,.,CASSTGQSFYEQYF,TGTGCCAGCAGTACGGGACAGAGCTTCTACGAGCAGTACTTC
TRBV5-1,TRBJ1-4,.,.,CASSSLGEKLFF,TGCGCCAGCAGCTCCCTCGGGGAAAAACTGTTTTTT
TRBV6-4,TRBJ1-5,.,.,CASRGRDQPQHF,TGTGCCAGCAGGGGGAGAGATCAGCCCCAGCATTTT
TRBV15,TRBJ2-3,.,few,CATSTAASTDTQYF,TGTGCCACCAGCACAGCGGCTAGCACAGATACGCAGTATTTT
TRBV6-1,TRBJ2-2,.,.,CASSTSYTGELFF,TGTGCCAGCAGTACTAGTTATACCGGGGAGCTGTTTTTT
TRBV9,TRBJ2-1,TRBD2,.,CASSPSGGAYEQFF,TGTGCCAGCAGCCCTAGCGGGGGGGCATATGAGCAGTTCTTC
TRBV6-4,TRBJ2-2,.,.,CASSNFPARELFF,TGTGCCAGCAGCAACTTTCCCGCCCGGGAGCTGTTTTTT
TRBV25-1,TRBJ1-2,TRBD1,.,CASSEFSDRGYGYTF,TGTGCCAGCAGTGAATTCTCGGACAGGGGCTATGGCTACACCTTC
TRBV7-9,TRBJ1-1,.,.,CASSSRTGTEAFF,TGTGCCAGCAGCTCTAGGACGGGGACTGAAGCTTTCTTT
TRBV11-3,TRBJ2-1,.,.,CASSDRGNEQFF,TGTGCCAGCAGCGATAGGGGGAATGAGCAGTTCTTC
TRBV2,TRBJ2-7,TRBD2,.,CASNGRAYEQYF,TGTGCCAGCAACGGGAGGGCCTACGAGCAGTACTTC
TRBV4-1,TRBJ2-2,TRBD2,.,CASSQDPAGGFTGELFF,TGCGCCAGCAGCCAAGATCCGGCGGGAGGGTTCACCGGGGAGCTGTTTTTT
TRBV6-5,TRBJ2-7,.,.,CASSYRPSGWVYEQYF,TGTGCCAGCAGTTACCGACCGTCAGGCTGGGTCTACGAGCAGTACTTC
TRBV11-1,TRBJ2-7,.,.,CASSLASARRPAEQYF,TGTGCCAGCAGCTTGGCCAGTGCCCGGCGGCCTGCCGAGCAGTACTTC
TRBV7-9,TRBJ2-5,.,.,CASSQQAMEETQYF,TGTGCCAGCAGCCAACAGGCAATGGAGGAGACCCAGTACTTC
TRBV7-8,TRBJ2-5,TRBD2,.,CASSLESSGILWETQYF,TGTGCCAGCAGCTTAGAAAGTAGCGGGATCCTATGGGAGACCCAGTACTTC
TRBV27,TRBJ2-2,.,.,CASSGVGNTNTGELFF,TGTGCCAGCAGTGGAGTAGGCAACACGAACACCGGGGAGCTGTTTTTT
TRBV5-6,TRBJ1-1,TRBD1,.,CASSPGGANTEAFF,TGTGCCAGCTCACCAGGGGGAGCGAACACTGAAGCTTTCTTT
TRBV6-1,TRBJ1-3,.,.,CASSLGRGSGNTIYF,TGTGCCAGCAGTCTCGGCAGAGGATCAGGAAACACCATATATTTT
TRBV7-9,TRBJ2-2,TRBD2,.,CASSRRTSGGGTGELFF,TGTGCCAGCAGCCGACGGACTAGCGGGGGCGGCACCGGGGAGCTGTTTTTT
TRBV6-5,TRBJ2-3,.,.,CASSSQGIRDTQYF,TGTGCCAGCAGTTCACAGGGAATCAGGGATACGCAGTATTTT
TRBV5-1,TRBJ1-1,.,.,CASSLTDNTEAFF,TGCGCCAGCAGCCTGACAGATAACACTGAAGCTTTCTTT